Sequencing of this TCR beta chain was carried out in a study of cytomegalovirus exposure and HLA in healthy donors. The V end lost 6 bases, the J end lost 5 bases, and 13 bases lay between the germline ends. Germline CDR1 is MRHNA and CDR2 is SNTAGT. The CDR3 runs 13 residues. Vbeta (60) and Jbeta (13) primers were used in the PCR. The data were produced by immunoSEQ multiplex PCR, yet TCRdb's version contains in-frame clones alone and is incomplete. The table lists roughly 100,000 clones, around 65% of them singletons, with around 3.3% in the top ten. Study-wide findings and caveats: Looking again later, the authors saw that most CMV-associated TCR beta chains seemed HLA-restricted. Both high specificity and high sensitivity reportedly marked the classifier's diagnosis of cytomegalovirus status.

Remarks on this clone: The antigen is unknown.

Sequencing input: PBMCs. The chain links TRBV6-4 to TRBJ1-1; D may be TRBD1 (5 bases). This clonotype was sampled from a woman aged 45-65 years in good health and CMV-seronegative. CDR3 sequence (DNA): TGTGCCAGCAGCTCGGACACAAGAACTGAAGCTTTCTTT. The encoded protein is CASSSDTRTEAFF.